The 25 T cell receptor beta chains below come from one sample, sequenced in a study of cytomegalovirus exposure and HLA in healthy donors. Researchers ran the PCR with 60 Vbeta and 13 Jbeta primers. Generated by immunoSEQ multiplex PCR, the TCRdb table keeps only in-frame clones and is missing some. This repertoire includes tens of thousands of clones. Sequences were obtained from PBMCs. The receptor set was obtained from a woman in her forties in good health and CMV-seronegative.

The rearrangement uses TRBV7-7 and TRBJ2-5; D may be TRBD2 (7 bases). Looked up from germline, CDR1 is SSHAT and CDR2 is FNYEAQ (reference sequence). CDR3 length: 19 residues. Trimming pared 2 bases from V and 1 base from J, leaving 23 bases between. The CDR3 coding sequence is TGTGCCAGCAGCTTAAGCGGGGTCGGGGGGCCCACCATCCAAGAGACCCAGTACTTC. The encoded protein is CASSLSGVGGPTIQETQYF. Looking up the rest from reference TRBV7-7 and TRBJ2-5 gives the full variable domain: GAGVSQSPRYKVTKRGQDVTLRCDPISSHATLYWYQQALGQGPEFLTYFNYEAQPDKSGLPSDRFSAERPEGSISTLTIQRTEQRDSAMYRCASSLSGVGGPTIQETQYFGPGTRLLVL.

The chain has TRBV7-2 and TRBJ1-6, with D possibly TRBD1 on 6 matching bases. This CDR3 comprises 15 residues. Trimming removed 10 bases at V and 8 bases at J, with 21 bases between. The germline V gene has CDR1 SGHTA and CDR2 FQGNSA. The CDR3 DNA follows: TGTGCCACCAAGGACAGAGGCGGTGCGGATTCACCCCTCCACTTT. Protein: CATKDRGGADSPLHF.

V usage is TRBV27 and J usage is TRBJ2-1; 7 nucleotides align to TRBD2. Germline loops: CDR1 MNHEY, CDR2 SMNVEV (reference sequence). The CDR3 sequence is 15 residues long. Trimming removed 8 bases from V and 0 bases from J; junction bases left unmatched: 7. The CDR3 sequence is CASGRDGDSYNEQFF. The CDR3 nucleotides are TGTGCCAGCGGGAGGGACGGGGACTCCTACAATGAGCAGTTCTTC.

The chain links TRBV27 to TRBJ1-4, with D perhaps matching TRBD1 (6 bases). Germline V gene lookup returns CDR1 MNHEY and CDR2 SMNVEV (reference sequence). The CDR3 spans 14 residues. V was pared by 5 bases and J by 5 bases, with 12 bases between. CDR3 residues: CASSHGQGNEKLFF. CDR3 DNA sequence: TGTGCCAGCAGTCATGGTCAGGGGAATGAAAAACTGTTTTTT. The variable domain in full, completed from reference TRBV27 and TRBJ1-4, reads EAQVTQNPRYLITVTGKKLTVTCSQNMNHEYMSWYRQDPGLGLRQIYYSMNVEVTDKGDVPEGYKVSRKEKRNFPLILESPSPNQTSLYFCASSHGQGNEKLFFGSGTQLSVL.

V usage is TRBV6-5 and J usage is TRBJ1-2, with 8 bases that match TRBD1. The germline V gene encodes CDR1 MNHEY and CDR2 SVGAGI. CDR3 length: 13 residues. V was clipped by 6 bases and J by 8 bases; unmatched bases: 8. The CDR3 DNA reads TGTGCCAGCAGCAACAGGGGGGTTGAGGGCTACACCTTC. Amino acid sequence: CASSNRGVEGYTF.

The chain employs TRBV27 and TRBJ2-7; 7 bases are shared with TRBD1. Trimming took 2 bases from V and 2 from J; bases not matched to a gene: 12. Germline V gene lookup returns CDR1 MNHEY and CDR2 SMNVEV (reference sequence). CDR3 length: 17 amino acids. In DNA, the CDR3 is TGTGCCAGCAGTTTAACCATGCGAGAGGGGGCTACCTACGAGCAGTACTTC. It yields the protein CASSLTMREGATYEQYF.

The chain recombines TRBV18 with TRBJ1-4, with D possibly being TRBD1 (5 bases). Trimming stripped 0 bases from V and 6 bases from J, with 11 bases between. The germline V gene has CDR1 KGHSH and CDR2 LQKENI. This CDR3 has 15 residues. CDR3 sequence reads: CASSPPTQGHEKLFF. CDR3 sequence (DNA): TGTGCCAGCTCACCACCCACGCAGGGCCATGAAAAACTGTTTTTT.

The chain is built from TRBV6-1 and TRBJ2-4, with TRBD1 identical over 8 bases. V gave up 4 bases and J gave up 14 bases; unmatched junction bases: 7. Germline-derived CDR1 and CDR2 are MNHNS and SASEGT. The CDR3 totals 12 residues. The CDR3 region has the DNA TGTGCCAGCAGTGTATCTCAGGGGGCAGAGTACTTC. Amino acid sequence: CASSVSQGAEYF.

The chain joins TRBV19 to TRBJ2-2; 7 bases fit TRBD1. Germline CDR1 is LNHDA and CDR2 is SQIVND (reference sequence). After removal of 4 bases from V and 7 bases from J, the junction contained 6 bases not matched to a gene. This CDR3 contains 14 residues. CDR3 loop: CASSTTGSGGELFF. The DNA of the CDR3 is TGTGCCAGTAGTACGACAGGGTCGGGCGGGGAGCTGTTTTTT.

The CDR3 reads CASSQDRIGQSGNTIYF. As DNA, the CDR3 is TGTGCCAGCAGCCAAGATCGTATCGGACAGTCTGGAAACACCATATATTTT. The V call is TRBV4-2, the J call TRBJ1-3, with a weak D call TRBD1 (6 bases). This CDR3 is built from 17 residues. The V and J ends lost 0 bases and 1 base respectively, with 13 bases between them. From germline, CDR1 is LGHNA and CDR2 YNFKEQ.

The CDR3 loop reads CASSPRTASYEQYF. The CDR3 DNA follows: TGTGCCAGTAGTCCCAGGACAGCGTCCTACGAGCAGTACTTC. The genes are TRBV19 and TRBJ2-7; a weak D match, TRBD1 (6 bases). Deletions cut 5 bases from V and 1 base from J, with 12 bases between. The germline gives CDR1 LNHDA, CDR2 SQIVND (reference sequence). The CDR3 is 14 residues long.

The rearrangement joins TRBV18 to TRBJ2-2, with D unclear. The CDR3 length is 13 residues. Per germline, CDR1 KGHSH and CDR2 LQKENI. Deletions cut 6 bases from V and 6 bases from J, with 11 bases between. DNA for the CDR3: TGTGCCAGCTCTCTCGGAAGCGCCGGGGAGCTGTTTTTT. It codes for CASSLGSAGELFF.

The chain recombines TRBV28 with TRBJ2-1, with D perhaps TRBD1 (6 bases). The CDR3 is 13 residues long. Trimming pared 9 bases from V and 7 bases from J, leaving 16 bases between. Germline V CDR1 and CDR2: MDHEN, SYDVKM. The CDR3 protein is CASITGLGNEQFF. CDR3 in DNA: TGTGCCAGTATCACAGGGCTGGGGAATGAGCAGTTCTTC.

The chain combines TRBV19 with TRBJ1-6, with TRBD1 matching over 8 bases. The V gene end was trimmed by 0 bases and the J gene end by 7 bases; junction bases not matched to a gene: 5. The germline V gene has CDR1 LNHDA and CDR2 SQIVND (reference sequence). The CDR3 runs to 16 residues. The CDR3 nucleotides read TGTGCCAGTAGTATAGACGGTGGGACAGGAAATTCACCCCTCCACTTT. Protein product: CASSIDGGTGNSPLHF.

The V call is TRBV14, the J call TRBJ1-2; a possible D gene is TRBD1 (6 bases). The CDR3 sequence is 16 residues long. V was pared by 3 bases and J by 5 bases, with 19 bases between. The germline V gene has CDR1 SGHDN and CDR2 FVKESK. The CDR3 DNA sequence: TGTGCCAGCAGCCATGATGGACAACAGGGTGGATATGGCTACACCTTC. It yields the protein CASSHDGQQGGYGYTF. Full variable domain (outside the CDR3, taken from reference TRBV14 and TRBJ1-2): EAGVTQFPSHSVIEKGQTVTLRCDPISGHDNLYWYRRVMGKEIKFLLHFVKESKQDESGMPNNRFLAERTGGTYSTLKVQPAELEDSGVYFCASSHDGQQGGYGYTFGSGTRLTVV.

As to this clone: Compared with germline, one end of the junction differs, possibly owing to a read error. The chain recombines TRBV29-1 with TRBJ1-5; D remains ambiguous. This CDR3 comprises 13 residues. CDR1 SQVTM and CDR2 ANQGSEA come from the germline V gene. This chain's CDR3 is CSVSLDSNQHQHF. The CDR3 nucleotides are TGCAGCGTTTCCTTGGATAGCAATCAGCACCAGCATTTT.

For this clone: One end of the junction fails to match germline, which may point to a read error. This sequence joins TRBV2 and TRBJ1-6; D not resolved. The CDR3 has 13 amino acids. Germline V gene data show CDR1 as SNHLY and CDR2 as FYNNEI. The chain's CDR3 is CASSEVYSSPLHF. As DNA, the CDR3 is TGTGCCAGCAGTGAAGTCTATAGTTCACCCCTCCACTTT.

The V call is TRBV19, the J call TRBJ2-1; 10 bases fit TRBD2. CDR1 is LNHDA and CDR2 is SQIVND in the germline V gene (reference sequence). The junction had 9 bases not matched to a gene; V was cut back by 9 bases and J by 7 bases. CDR3 size: 14 residues. The CDR3 protein is CASQSAGGTNEQFF. In DNA, the CDR3 is TGTGCCAGCCAGTCAGCGGGAGGGACTAATGAGCAGTTCTTC.

The chain combines TRBV4-1 with TRBJ2-7, with 7 bases identical to TRBD2. Germline CDR1 reads MGHRA; CDR2 reads YSYEKL. CDR3 length: 15 residues. V gave up 1 base and J gave up 4 bases; unmatched junction bases: 7. The CDR3 sequence is CASSQVESSGYEQYF. The CDR3 DNA sequence: TGCGCCAGCAGCCAAGTTGAATCTAGCGGTTACGAGCAGTACTTC.

The CDR3: CASSPGQGGGETQYF. The CDR3 nucleotides read TGCGCCAGCAGCCCGGGACAGGGAGGTGGAGAGACCCAGTACTTC. J is TRBJ2-5 and V is TRBV5-1; 9 nucleotides agree with TRBD1. The germline V gene has CDR1 SGHRS and CDR2 YFSETQ. CDR3 size: 15 residues. V shed 4 bases, J shed 4 bases, and the junction held 8 bases outside the gene matches.

V is TRBV5-5 and J is TRBJ2-6, with D tentatively TRBD2 (5 bases). The germline CDR1 and CDR2 sequences are SGHKS and YYEKEE (reference sequence). V lost 2 bases to trimming and J lost 1 base, with 10 bases between them. The CDR3 extends over 16 amino acids. The CDR3 sequence: CASSLGPGSGANVLTF. The CDR3 region has the DNA TGTGCCAGCAGCTTAGGACCGGGATCTGGGGCCAACGTCCTGACTTTC.

The rearrangement uses TRBV21-1 and TRBJ2-7; the table's D call, TRBD2, has no DNA check behind it. TRBV21-1 is termed a pseudogene. This CDR3 spans 18 amino acids. CDR3 nucleotides: TGTGCCAGCGACCGAGGGCTAGCGGGAGGGCCGAAGTCCAACGAGCAGTACTTC. Protein: CASDRGLAGGPKSNEQYF.

The rearrangement joins TRBV19 to TRBJ1-2; D is perhaps TRBD1 (6 bases). This CDR3 spans 15 amino acids. CDR1 and CDR2 from the germline V gene are LNHDA and SQIVND (reference sequence). V dropped 5 bases and J dropped 8 bases, with 21 bases sitting between them. The DNA for the CDR3 is TGTGCCAGTAGTGATCCCCTAGGGGGAATGGAGGGCTACACCTTC. Protein sequence: CASSDPLGGMEGYTF.

The chain has TRBV5-1 and TRBJ1-5, with 9 bases aligning to TRBD1. V shed 4 bases and J 4 bases; nucleotides not matched to a gene: 3. The CDR3 length is 14 residues. Per the germline V gene, CDR1 is SGHRS and CDR2 is YFSETQ. The CDR3 spells CASSTGTGNQPQHF. For the CDR3, the DNA is TGCGCCAGCAGCACCGGGACAGGGAATCAGCCCCAGCATTTT.

The chain joins TRBV30 to TRBJ2-5; D gene ambiguous. From germline, CDR1 is GTSNPN and CDR2 SVGIG (reference sequence). CDR3 length: 13 residues. Trimming took off 2 bases at V and 2 bases at J, with 9 bases between the two ends. CDR3 region: CAWSRHSQETQYF. The CDR3 nucleotides read TGTGCCTGGAGTCGACACTCACAAGAGACCCAGTACTTC.